Detailed here is one T cell receptor (beta chain). This sample is drawn from a study of blood T cell repertoires in COVID-19. At the level of the study: The origin of the acute and convalescent COVID-19 samples was the United States, Italy and Spain. Nucleic acid was either cDNA or gDNA, and it came from T cells, B-cell-depleted T cells, or PBMCs.

V was trimmed by 5 bases and J by 4 bases, leaving 12 bases between them. Germline V gives CDR1 MNHNY, CDR2 SVGAGI (reference sequence). The CDR3 contains 14 residues. Measured with immunoSEQ multiplex PCR; TCRdb has only the in-frame clones, and not every one. The sample has 200,000 to 250,000 clones, about four fifths seen once. The sequenced sample was peripheral blood. This chain links TRBV6-6 with TRBJ1-5, with a tentative D call TRBD1 (5 bases). The source of this sequence is a woman of 80 years or more with COVID-19, enrolled during active disease. CDR3 sequence: CASSPGVRNQPQHF. In DNA, the CDR3 is TGTGCCAGCAGTCCGGGGGTACGGAATCAGCCCCAGCATTTT.